The clone carrying this TCR beta chain was counted only a few times. This entry comes from a study of blood T cells in healthy people across ages. Germline V lookup: CDR1 DFQATT, CDR2 SNEGSKA (reference sequence). Trimming cost V 6 bases and J 7 bases, with 12 bases left between them. The CDR3 extends over 12 amino acids. Sample-barcoded 5' priming and a J-beta primer mix drove a second PCR of about 7 to 12 cycles. TCRdb passed the 5' RACE reads through MiXCR, listing each CDR3 protein once. The data show about 510,000 distinct CDR3 sequences, roughly a quarter seen once. This sample also belongs to another study, concerning T cells of mothers and their children. As that study records: Versus unrelated pairs, overlap was slightly higher in related mother-child pairs, without reaching significance.

The specimen sequenced was blood. This TCR was recovered from a boy aged 2 to 10 in good health. This chain connects TRBV20-1 to TRBJ2-2, with D perhaps matching TRBD2 (6 bases). The DNA for the CDR3 is TGCAGTGCCCGGGACTTCAGCGGGGAGCTGTTTTTT. Amino acid sequence: CSARDFSGELFF.